This T cell receptor beta chain was captured in a study of resident and recirculating memory T cells in vitiligo. Study observations and caveats: TCR sequences were not conserved across biopsy sites or patients.

This CDR3 contains 16 residues. V lost 3 bases and J lost 0; bases outside the gene matches: 4. In germline, CDR1 is KGHSH, CDR2 LQKENI. The protocol was immunoSEQ multiplex PCR, while the TCRdb copy is restricted to in-frame clones and leaves out a portion. This table holds 75,000 to 85,000 clones, about 90% found once. Stable vitiligo meant no lesion change over the previous 6 months. No vitiligo treatment was given during the prior three months. Of note for this clone: Its antigen is still unknown.

The chain recombines TRBV18 with TRBJ1-4; 7 bases are a match to TRBD1. The sample consisted of blood. The receptor's source is a male donor with vitiligo. The CDR3 is CASSPGQIATNEKLFF. CDR3 nucleotide sequence: TGTGCCAGCTCACCGGGACAGATTGCAACTAATGAAAAACTGTTTTTT.